A single sample is the source of the 24 T cell receptor beta chains below, sequenced in a study of blood T cell repertoires in COVID-19. Assay used: immunoSEQ multiplex PCR; TCRdb lists only in-frame clones, some missing. Here the sample spans fewer than 40,000 clones, around 85% being singletons. Material for sequencing was peripheral blood. Receptors were obtained from a man between 65 and 85 years old with COVID-19, enrolled during active disease.

This chain joins TRBV5-6 and TRBJ1-5; D is ambiguous. V lost 0 bases, J lost 7 bases, and 11 bases lay in between. Germline V gene sequence: CDR1 SGHDT, CDR2 YYEEEE. The length of the CDR3 is 14 residues. Here the CDR3 DNA reads TGTGCCAGCAGCTTGGGGGCCCAAAGGCAGCCCCAGCATTTT. Protein sequence: CASSLGAQRQPQHF.

The chain uses TRBV27 and TRBJ1-2; TRBD1 matches 10 bases. The V and J ends lost 3 bases and 2 bases, in that order; junction bases with no gene match: 6. CDR3 length: 16 residues. Germline values: CDR1 MNHEY, CDR2 SMNVEV (reference sequence). The chain's CDR3 is CASSFGDRGLNYGYTF. The CDR3 DNA sequence: TGTGCCAGCAGTTTTGGCGACAGGGGGCTGAACTATGGCTACACCTTC.

The chain recombines TRBV12-3 or TRBV12-4 with TRBJ2-2, with no clear D. V was clipped by 5 bases and J by 6 bases, with 7 bases between them. This CDR3 has 12 residues. In DNA form, the CDR3 reads TGTGCCAGCAGTATCAGTTCCGGGGAGCTGTTTTTT. Its protein product is CASSISSGELFF.

The rearrangement joins TRBV2 to TRBJ2-1; TRBD2 matches 7 bases. Germline V gene sequence: CDR1 SNHLY, CDR2 FYNNEI. The V segment lost 4 bases and the J segment 5 bases; nucleotides outside the gene matches: 11. The CDR3 sequence is 16 residues long. This CDR3 reads CASSGLRGLGHNEQFF. The DNA for the CDR3 is TGTGCCAGCAGTGGACTTCGAGGACTAGGCCACAATGAGCAGTTCTTC.

The chain employs TRBV5-6 and TRBJ1-6, with a possible D match to TRBD1 (6 bases). Trimming stripped 4 bases from V and 8 bases from J, with 22 bases between. The CDR3 is 17 residues long. Germline V CDR1 and CDR2: SGHDT, YYEEEE. The CDR3 here is CASSSIFGDKAYSPLHF. The CDR3 DNA reads TGTGCCAGCAGCAGCATTTTCGGGGACAAGGCCTATTCACCCCTCCACTTT.

This chain uses TRBV18 with TRBJ2-3; tentatively, D is TRBD1 (6 bases). Germline V gene lookup returns CDR1 KGHSH and CDR2 LQKENI. CDR3 length equals 15 residues. Trimming pared 3 bases from V and 2 bases from J, leaving 12 bases between. The CDR3 reads CASSPITGITDTQYF. As DNA, the CDR3 is TGTGCCAGCTCACCGATAACAGGGATCACAGATACGCAGTATTTT. The full variable domain, rest sourced from reference TRBV18 and TRBJ2-3, is NAGVMQNPRHLVRRRGQEARLRCSPMKGHSHVYWYRQLPEEGLKFMVYLQKENIIDESGMPKERFSAEFPKEGPSILRIQQVVRGDSAAYFCASSPITGITDTQYFGPGTRLTVL.

The chain links TRBV7-6 to TRBJ1-2, with 12 bases lining up with TRBD1. V shed 4 bases and J 7 bases; nucleotides not matched to a gene: 7. There are 15 residues in the CDR3. Per germline, CDR1 SGHVS and CDR2 FNYEAQ. The CDR3 DNA follows: TGTGCCAGCAGCTCGCCGGGACAGGGGGCGCGTGGCTACACCTTC. This sequence encodes CASSSPGQGARGYTF.

There are a few counts of this clone. The chain carries TRBV10-3 and TRBJ1-1, with D possibly TRBD1 on 6 matching bases. The CDR3 spans 16 residues. The ends were cut back, 8 bases at V and 0 bases at J, with 19 bases in the middle. The germline V gene has CDR1 ENHRY and CDR2 SYGVKD. The CDR3 region has the DNA TGTGCCATCCGGGAAAGGGGGAGTCCCTTGAACACTGAAGCTTTCTTT. Translating it yields CAIRERGSPLNTEAFF.

The chain has TRBV28 and TRBJ1-1; 7 nucleotides line up with TRBD1. V lost 8 bases and J lost 5; bases outside the gene matches: 14. Germline V lookup: CDR1 MDHEN, CDR2 SYDVKM. The length of the CDR3 is 15 residues. CDR3 amino acids: CASHTYTAGGTEAFF. CDR3 sequence (DNA): TGTGCCAGCCACACGTATACGGCAGGGGGAACTGAAGCTTTCTTT.

The genes are TRBV18 and TRBJ1-1; D call uncertain. V lost 2 bases to trimming and J lost 1 base, with 8 bases between them. The CDR3 is 14 residues long. Germline assignment: CDR1 KGHSH and CDR2 LQKENI. CDR3 in DNA: TGTGCCAGCTCACCAGCCCCCGGGAACACTGAAGCTTTCTTT. It codes for CASSPAPGNTEAFF.

In its sample, this clone was seen once. The chain carries TRBV7-2 and TRBJ2-5; possible D gene TRBD2, 7 bases. CDR1 is SGHTA, CDR2 FQGNSA, per germline. Trimming left V 4 bases short and J 5 bases short, with 14 bases between. The CDR3 sequence is 14 residues long. The CDR3 is CASSSRPGGETQYF. The CDR3 region has the DNA TGTGCCAGCAGCTCCCGGCCGGGGGGCGAGACCCAGTACTTC.

The chain links TRBV27 to TRBJ2-2; weak D call: TRBD1 (5 bases). This CDR3 is built from 14 residues. Trimming removed 2 bases from V and 3 bases from J, with 7 bases in between. CDR1 and CDR2 (germline): MNHEY, SMNVEV (reference sequence). In DNA form, the CDR3 reads TGTGCCAGCAGTTTAGCAGGGTACACCGGGGAGCTGTTTTTT. This encodes CASSLAGYTGELFF.

This chain uses TRBV7-2 with TRBJ1-1, with 10 bases aligning to TRBD1. The CDR3 is 15 amino acids. Germline CDR1 reads SGHTA; CDR2 reads FQGNSA. Germline trimming cut 4 bases from V and 3 bases from J; bases unmatched to any gene: 5. The CDR3 loop reads CASSWDRGSDTEAFF. DNA of the CDR3: TGTGCCAGCAGCTGGGACAGGGGTTCGGACACTGAAGCTTTCTTT.

The rearrangement links TRBV7-2 to TRBJ2-3; D might be TRBD2 (6 bases). The CDR3 is 16 residues long. Germline CDR1 is SGHTA and CDR2 is FQGNSA. The ends were cut back, 1 base at V and 10 bases at J, with 21 bases in the middle. The CDR3, as DNA: TGTGCCAGCAGCTTAGGGCCTAGCGCGATCCAGGAGGCGCAGTATTTT. This translates into CASSLGPSAIQEAQYF.

In DNA form, the CDR3 reads TGTGCCACCGGGGGGGACTCCAAATACAATGAGCAGTTCTTC. Protein sequence: CATGGDSKYNEQFF. The V and J genes are TRBV27 and TRBJ2-1; 8 bases align to TRBD2. V dropped 10 bases and J dropped 4; count of bases not matched to a gene: 9. This CDR3 has 14 amino acids. Germline V gene sequence: CDR1 MNHEY, CDR2 SMNVEV (reference sequence).

The J gene is TRBJ2-3, the V gene TRBV29-1; 9 bases line up with TRBD1. This CDR3 region has 15 residues. V trimming: 7 bases; J trimming: 2 bases; junction bases outside the gene matches: 10. Germline V CDR1 and CDR2: SQVTM, ANQGSEA. In DNA, the CDR3 is TGCAGCGCCACGCCCGGGACAGGGTCCACAGATACGCAGTATTTT. Translating it yields CSATPGTGSTDTQYF.

This chain uses TRBV7-3 with TRBJ2-6; TRBD2 agrees at 8 bases. V dropped 5 bases and J dropped 0; count of bases not matched to a gene: 6. The CDR3 runs to 17 residues. Germline loops: CDR1 SGHTA, CDR2 FQGTGA. The CDR3 protein is CASSLTGTSSGANVLTF. As DNA, the CDR3 is TGTGCCAGCAGCCTGACCGGGACTAGCTCTGGGGCCAACGTCCTGACTTTC.

The chain combines TRBV5-1 with TRBJ2-7; weak D call: TRBD1 (6 bases). This CDR3 contains 14 residues. Germline CDR1 is SGHRS and CDR2 is YFSETQ. Trimming removed 3 bases from V and 6 bases from J, with 16 bases in between. The CDR3 sequence: CASSWGTPTGEQYF. The CDR3 coding sequence is TGCGCCAGCAGCTGGGGGACACCTACGGGCGAGCAGTACTTC.

V usage is TRBV28 and J usage is TRBJ1-2; no firm D call. Trimming stripped 6 bases from V and 5 bases from J, with 4 bases between. This CDR3 is built from 10 residues. The germline CDR1 and CDR2 sequences are MDHEN and SYDVKM. CDR3 coding DNA: TGTGCCAGCAGGTCTTATGGCTACACCTTC. Protein product: CASRSYGYTF.

The CDR3 reads CAISEPYDRGEVAFF. The CDR3, as DNA: TGTGCCATCAGTGAGCCGTACGACAGGGGTGAGGTCGCTTTCTTT. The chain joins TRBV10-3 to TRBJ1-1; 8 positions match TRBD1. CDR1 is ENHRY, CDR2 SYGVKD, per germline. The junction had 13 bases not matched to a gene; V was cut back by 2 bases and J by 11 bases. The CDR3 contains 15 residues.

Here the CDR3 DNA reads TGTGCCATCGGGGCCCAAAAGGAAAAACTGTTTTTT. Protein: CAIGAQKEKLFF. The chain combines TRBV10-3 with TRBJ1-4, with D tentatively TRBD1 (5 bases). The V gene lost 8 bases and the J gene lost 8 bases, with 12 bases spanning the gap. The germline CDR1 and CDR2 sequences are ENHRY and SYGVKD. The CDR3 is 12 amino acids.

The V call is TRBV5-6, the J call TRBJ1-2; 11 nucleotides line up with TRBD1. The germline V gene encodes CDR1 SGHDT and CDR2 YYEEEE. Trimming cost V 6 bases and J 4 bases; bases outside gene matches: 8. The CDR3 is 15 amino acids. The DNA for the CDR3 is TGTGCCAGCACCCCGGACAGGGGGCTTGGCTATGGCTACACCTTC. This gives the protein CASTPDRGLGYGYTF.

This chain's CDR3 is CASRLDRGGEPQHF. In DNA form, the CDR3 reads TGTGCCAGCAGACTCGACAGGGGAGGGGAGCCCCAGCATTTT. The chain combines TRBV2 with TRBJ1-5, with 8 nucleotides matching TRBD1. The germline gives CDR1 SNHLY, CDR2 FYNNEI. The J segment lost 8 bases and the V segment lost 6 bases, leaving 9 bases of the junction unmatched. The CDR3 is 14 amino acids. The full variable domain, in which reference TRBV2 and TRBJ1-5 provide the parts outside the CDR3, is EPEVTQTPSHQVTQMGQEVILRCVPISNHLYFYWYRQILGQKVEFLVSFYNNEISEKSEIFDDQFSVERPDGSNFTLKIRSTKLEDSAMYFCASRLDRGGEPQHFGDGTRLSIL.

The chain employs TRBV7-2 and TRBJ1-1; D is unclear. Germline assignment: CDR1 SGHTA and CDR2 FQGNSA. The CDR3 totals 17 residues. Trimming removed 0 bases from V and 2 bases from J, with 16 bases in between. The DNA for the CDR3 is TGTGCCAGCAGCTTAGCCACAGTACGGCACCGAAACACTGAAGCTTTCTTT. Translating gives CASSLATVRHRNTEAFF.